A selection of T cell receptor beta chains follows, all from one sample in a study of blood T cells in healthy people across ages. TCRdb passed the 5' RACE reads through MiXCR, listing each CDR3 protein once. The repertoire holds hundreds of thousands of distinct CDR3 sequences, with about 56% as singletons. Sequenced: blood. These receptors were taken from a man in his forties in good health. Both conserved end residues are part of each CDR3. Each record gives: CDR3 length, clone size, D gene, V gene, J gene, CDR3 DNA, CDR3 protein. The D gene is left open where the match is weak. Size values are once, few and many counts, or a class for expanded clones, and some rows have none.

>13|NA|TRBD1|TRBV28|TRBJ1-5
TGTGCCAGCAGTTTGCCAGGGGGCCAGCCCCAGCATTTT
CASSLPGGQPQHF
>15|NA|NA|TRBV5-5|TRBJ2-1
TGTGCCAGCAGCGGCCATTACACTCTATACAATGAGCAGTTCTTC
CASSGHYTLYNEQFF
>13|NA|NA|TRBV24-1|TRBJ2-3
TGTGCCACCAATACTCCGGGGACAGATACGCAGTATTTT
CATNTPGTDTQYF
>16|NA|TRBD1|TRBV5-5|TRBJ2-3
TGTGCCAGCAGCTTACCGGGACAGGGAATACCAGATACGCAGTATTTT
CASSLPGQGIPDTQYF
>18|NA|TRBD1|TRBV10-2|TRBJ1-3
TGCGCCAGCAGTGACCCGGGACAGGTTATTTTGGCTGGAAACACCATATATTTT
CASSDPGQVILAGNTIYF
>16|NA|TRBD1|TRBV5-1|TRBJ2-7
TGCGCCAGCAGCCTAGGACAGGGGGCGCCTCCCTACGAGCAGTACTTC
CASSLGQGAPPYEQYF
>16|NA|NA|TRBV20-1|TRBJ2-1
TGCAGTGCTAGAGATATTAGGGGCTCCAGCTTCATTGAGCAGTTCTTC
CSARDIRGSSFIEQFF
>14|NA|NA|TRBV6-2/TRBV6-3|TRBJ2-2
TGTGCCAGCAGACCTACAGGGACGACCGGGGAGCTGTTTTTT
CASRPTGTTGELFF
>15|NA|NA|TRBV29-1|TRBJ2-3
TGCAGCGTTGACCCGACAGGTATGCGCACAGATACGCAGTATTTT
CSVDPTGMRTDTQYF
>16|NA|TRBD2|TRBV28|TRBJ2-1
TGTGCCAGCAGTTTATTCGGCGGGAGGAGGTACAATGAGCAGTTCTTC
CASSLFGGRRYNEQFF
>16|many|NA|TRBV4-2|TRBJ2-6
TGTGCCAGCAGCCAAGGTGGGGTGTCTGGGGCCAACGTCCTGACTTTC
CASSQGGVSGANVLTF
>14|NA|NA|TRBV6-5|TRBJ2-3
TGTGCCAGCACGGGATGGGAACCCACAGATACGCAGTATTTT
CASTGWEPTDTQYF
>15|few|TRBD1|TRBV6-5|TRBJ2-5
TGTGCCAGCAGCCGGACAGGGCCAGCGGGTGGGACCCAGTACTTC
CASSRTGPAGGTQYF
>10|NA|NA|TRBV6-1|TRBJ2-1
TGTGCCAGCAGAGATTGGGCTGAGTTCTTC
CASRDWAEFF
>15|NA|NA|TRBV7-9|TRBJ2-5
TGTGCCAGCAGCCCACCAAGGGGCTCGGGAGAGACCCAGTACTTC
CASSPPRGSGETQYF
>13|NA|NA|TRBV7-2|TRBJ2-1
TGTGCCAGCACTCAGACACTATACAATGAGCAGTTCTTC
CASTQTLYNEQFF
>13|NA|NA|TRBV18|TRBJ2-5
TGTGCCAGCTCACGAGAGAACCAAGAGACCCAGTACTTC
CASSRENQETQYF
>15|NA|TRBD1|TRBV20-1|TRBJ1-1
TGCAGTGCTAGACCTCAGACAGGGGGGTTAACTGAAGCTTTCTTT
CSARPQTGGLTEAFF
>16|few|TRBD2|TRBV4-3|TRBJ2-1
TGCGCCAGCAGCCAAGATTCAGCGGGAGGGCCCAATGAGCAGTTCTTC
CASSQDSAGGPNEQFF
>16|many|NA|TRBV3-1|TRBJ2-6
TGTGCCAGCAGCCAAAGGAGGACCTCTGGGGCCAACGTCCTGACTTTC
CASSQRRTSGANVLTF
>19|NA|TRBD1|TRBV28|TRBJ2-2
TGTGCCAGCAAGGGACCCGGGACAGGGCCCTTCCCGAACACCGGGGAGCTGTTTTTT
CASKGPGTGPFPNTGELFF
>12|few|NA|TRBV29-1|TRBJ2-5
TGCAGCGTTGAAGGCGCCGGCCGGGAGCAGTACTTC
CSVEGAGREQYF
>15|few|NA|TRBV6-4|TRBJ2-7
TGTGCCAGCAGTGAAGTGCCGGGAGCATCCTACGAGCAGTACTTC
CASSEVPGASYEQYF
>14|NA|NA|TRBV11-2|TRBJ2-5
TGTGCCAGCGGGGTACAGGCTTTTCAAGAGGCCCAGTACTTC
CASGVQAFQEAQYF
>15|NA|NA|TRBV29-1|TRBJ2-7
TGCAGCGTCTTGCCTCAGGGTAAAGGCTCCCACGAGCAGTACTTC
CSVLPQGKGSHEQYF
>12|NA|NA|TRBV12-3/TRBV12-4|TRBJ2-1
TGTGCCAGCAGTTTAATAGTAGCGGAGCAGTTCTTC
CASSLIVAEQFF
>15|NA|NA|TRBV5-1|TRBJ2-1
TGCGCCAGCAGCTTGGAAACCCCCGGGGCGAATGAGCAGTTCTTC
CASSLETPGANEQFF
>16|few|NA|TRBV24-1|TRBJ2-3
TGTGCCACCAGTGCCCTCGGGGAATGGGGCCCAGATACGCAGTATTTT
CATSALGEWGPDTQYF
>12|NA|NA|TRBV12-3/TRBV12-4|TRBJ2-5
TGTGCCAGCAGTTCTCCGTGGGAGACCCAGTACTTC
CASSSPWETQYF
>17|few|TRBD2|TRBV6-2/TRBV6-3|TRBJ2-3
TGTGCCAGCAGTTTCAGACGACTAGCGGGAGAAACAGATACGCAGTATTTT
CASSFRRLAGETDTQYF
>14|NA|NA|TRBV7-3|TRBJ2-7
TGTGCCAGCAGCTTAAGTGGAGGGGTCCGCGAGCAGTACTTC
CASSLSGGVREQYF
>15|NA|NA|TRBV20-1|TRBJ1-1
TGCAGTGCTAGAGGAACCTTTGCAGGGAACACTGAAGCTTTCTTT
CSARGTFAGNTEAFF
>17|NA|TRBD1|TRBV5-6|TRBJ1-2
TGTGCCAGCAACACCGACAGGGATTACCCCAGTCGTGGTGGCTACACCTTC
CASNTDRDYPSRGGYTF
>16|NA|NA|TRBV9|TRBJ2-1
TGTGCCAGCAGCGTACATACTAGGCCGCCCGAGGATGAGCAGTTCTTC
CASSVHTRPPEDEQFF
>14|NA|TRBD1|TRBV20-1|TRBJ1-6
TGCAGTGCCGTGGCCGGGACAGCTAATTCACCCCTCCACTTT
CSAVAGTANSPLHF
>14|NA|NA|TRBV10-3|TRBJ2-1
TGTGCCATCAGTGAGTCCGGGTCTGCAAATGAGCAGTTCTTC
CAISESGSANEQFF
>15|NA|TRBD2|TRBV7-8|TRBJ2-7
TGTGCCAGCAGCCCCGGGGTAGCGGGACCCTACGAGCAGTACTTC
CASSPGVAGPYEQYF
>14|NA|NA|TRBV5-1|TRBJ2-4
TGCGCCAGCAGCTTGGAGCAGGGAGACAACATTCAGTACTTC
CASSLEQGDNIQYF
>15|NA|NA|TRBV4-2|TRBJ2-3
TGTGCCAGCAGCCCTCAGGGGGGTATTTCAGATACGCAGTATTTT
CASSPQGGISDTQYF
>13|NA|TRBD1|TRBV6-5|TRBJ2-4
TGTGCCAGCAGTCCGACAGGGGGAAACATTCAGTACTTC
CASSPTGGNIQYF
>18|NA|TRBD2|TRBV6-5|TRBJ2-7
TGTGCCAGCAGTTACTCGGCCTTCTCAGCGGGGGAAGCGAAAGAGCAGTACTTC
CASSYSAFSAGEAKEQYF
>16|NA|TRBD2|TRBV7-8|TRBJ2-3
TGTGCCAGCAGCGTCCTAGCGGGTGTGAGTTCAGATACGCAGTATTTT
CASSVLAGVSSDTQYF
>14|NA|NA|TRBV7-3|TRBJ1-2
TGTGCCAGCAGCCCCTCTGGAACGGGCTATGGCTACACCTTC
CASSPSGTGYGYTF
>20|NA|TRBD1|TRBV7-2|TRBJ2-6
TGTGCCAGCAGCTTACGAGCCAGGGGGCGGGAAAACTCTGGGGCCAACGTCCTGACTTTC
CASSLRARGRENSGANVLTF
>16|NA|TRBD1|TRBV27|TRBJ2-5
TGTGCCAGCAGTTTATCCGCCCGACAGGGGGTTGGGACCCAGTACTTC
CASSLSARQGVGTQYF
>17|NA|TRBD2|TRBV7-2|TRBJ2-3
TGTGCCAGCAGTTCTCGACTAGCGGGAAGGGCAGGAGATACGCAGTATTTT
CASSSRLAGRAGDTQYF
>14|once|NA|TRBV3-1|TRBJ1-2
TGTGCCAGCAGCCAAGATACGGGACTCTATGGCTACACCTTC
CASSQDTGLYGYTF
>15|NA|TRBD1|TRBV9|TRBJ2-3
TGTGCCAGCAGCGTAGATGAGGGGACAGGGGAGACGCAGTATTTT
CASSVDEGTGETQYF
>16|NA|TRBD2|TRBV10-3|TRBJ2-3
TGTGCCATCAGTGAGTCGACCGGGGGGAATCGAGATACGCAGTATTTT
CAISESTGGNRDTQYF
>14|NA|NA|TRBV20-1|TRBJ2-7
TGCAGTGCTAGAGATTCGAGTGGCGGGTACGAGCAGTACTTC
CSARDSSGGYEQYF
>15|few|NA|TRBV27|TRBJ1-2
TGTGCCAGCAGTTTTTTAGAGAGGGGGTTTTATGGCTACACCTTC
CASSFLERGFYGYTF
>14|NA|NA|TRBV6-1|TRBJ2-1
TGTGCCAGCAACCCGGGATTATCCTACAATGAGCAGTTCTTC
CASNPGLSYNEQFF
>14|few|NA|TRBV20-1|TRBJ1-5
TGCAGTGCCGTAGCGGGGCAGGGTTTTCAGCCCCAGCATTTT
CSAVAGQGFQPQHF